The 11 T cell receptor beta chains listed next were all sequenced from one sample in a study of cytomegalovirus exposure and HLA in healthy donors. Vbeta (60) and Jbeta (13) primers were used in the PCR. The method was immunoSEQ multiplex PCR; TCRdb's version includes in-frame clones alone and lacks a portion of them. The table shows tens of thousands of clones, with roughly 63% occurring only once. The source material was PBMCs. Every receptor here comes from a boy younger than 18 in good health and CMV-seropositive.

V is TRBV6-1 and J is TRBJ1-5, with D hard to call. The germline V gene encodes CDR1 MNHNS and CDR2 SASEGT. V dropped 4 bases and J dropped 2 bases, with 15 bases sitting between them. CDR3 length: 16 residues. The DNA for the CDR3 is TGTGCCAGCAGTGGGGCCGGGGTGTCGGGCAATCAGCCCCAGCATTTT. This encodes CASSGAGVSGNQPQHF.

The rearrangement joins TRBV5-1 to TRBJ2-7; TRBD1 matches 12 bases. This CDR3 is 16 amino acids long. The V and J ends lost 3 bases and 1 base, in that order; junction bases with no gene match: 5. Germline V lookup: CDR1 SGHRS, CDR2 YFSETQ. CDR3 amino acids: CASSWGQGAPSYEQYF. The CDR3 DNA sequence: TGCGCCAGCAGCTGGGGACAGGGGGCGCCTTCCTACGAGCAGTACTTC.

The chain links TRBV27 to TRBJ2-1; 7 bases line up with TRBD2. This CDR3 spans 15 amino acids. The J segment lost 3 bases and the V segment lost 3 bases, leaving 5 bases of the junction unmatched. From germline, CDR1 is MNHEY and CDR2 SMNVEV (reference sequence). The CDR3 here is CASSFGPSGYNEQFF. CDR3 nucleotide sequence: TGTGCCAGCAGTTTTGGGCCTAGCGGCTACAATGAGCAGTTCTTC.

The gene calls are TRBV14 and TRBJ1-4; D ambiguous. Per the germline V gene, CDR1 is SGHDN and CDR2 is FVKESK. The CDR3 has 15 amino acids. Trimming left V 1 base short and J 8 bases short, with 14 bases between. The CDR3 protein is CASSQGNSEKEKLFF. The DNA for the CDR3 is TGTGCCAGCAGCCAAGGTAACAGTGAGAAGGAAAAACTGTTTTTT.

This clone has only a few counts. The CDR3 here is CASSVYLYNEQFF. In nucleotides, the CDR3 is TGTGCCAGCAGCGTCTACCTATACAATGAGCAGTTCTTC. This chain joins TRBV9 and TRBJ2-1, with unresolved D. Trimming removed 2 bases from V and 4 bases from J, with 7 bases in between. From germline, CDR1 is SGDLS and CDR2 YYNGEE. This CDR3 region has 13 residues.

This clone was found a few times. V gene TRBV6-5 combines with J gene TRBJ2-7; tentative D call: TRBD2 (6 bases). Trimming pared 7 bases from V and 4 bases from J, leaving 14 bases between. The CDR3 runs to 13 residues. In germline, CDR1 is MNHEY, CDR2 SVGAGI. For the CDR3, the DNA is TGTGCCAGCACGCCAGGCGGGGTGTACGAGCAGTACTTC. Its protein product is CASTPGGVYEQYF.

Comments on this clone: Compared with germline, one end of the junction differs, possibly owing to a read error. The chain joins TRBV27 to TRBJ2-1; tentative D call: TRBD1 (5 bases). The CDR3 is 13 amino acids. Germline V CDR1 and CDR2: MNHEY, SMNVEV (reference sequence). The CDR3 DNA is TGTGCCAGCAGTCCTACCCAGGGTCCACGCTCAATCTTC. Translating it yields CASSPTQGPRSIF.

The chain is built from TRBV6-6 and TRBJ1-1, with no clear D. CDR1 is MNHNY, CDR2 SVGAGI, per germline (reference sequence). The V end was cut by 0 bases, the J end by 4 bases, with 6 bases between. This CDR3 contains 13 residues. The CDR3 DNA reads TGTGCCAGCAGTTACTCGGGCAGCACTGAAGCTTTCTTT. Its protein product is CASSYSGSTEAFF.

The rearrangement joins TRBV7-9 to TRBJ2-7; 14 positions agree with TRBD2. The germline V gene has CDR1 SEHNR and CDR2 FQNEAQ (reference sequence). This CDR3 spans 19 amino acids. V was clipped by 0 bases and J by 1 base; unmatched bases: 8. This CDR3 reads CASSLAGLAGGDRSYEQYF. The CDR3 DNA sequence: TGTGCCAGCAGCTTAGCAGGACTAGCGGGGGGCGACAGATCCTACGAGCAGTACTTC.

The chain has TRBV13 and TRBJ1-1; 7 nucleotides align to TRBD1. CDR3 length: 13 residues. The germline V gene encodes CDR1 PRHDT and CDR2 FYEKMQ (reference sequence). Trimming cost V 3 bases and J 8 bases; bases outside gene matches: 6. The CDR3 protein is CASSFLDREEAFF. The CDR3 DNA reads TGTGCCAGCAGCTTTCTCGACAGGGAGGAAGCTTTCTTT.

The gene calls are TRBV11-2 and TRBJ2-7; unclear D gene. Germline V CDR1 and CDR2: SGHAT, FQNNGV. V dropped 3 bases and J dropped 0 bases, with 12 bases sitting between them. This CDR3 spans 15 amino acids. The CDR3: CASSLSQPSSYEQYF. DNA for the CDR3: TGTGCCAGCAGCTTGTCACAGCCCAGCTCCTACGAGCAGTACTTC. Based on the CDR3 plus reference TRBV11-2 and TRBJ2-7, the full variable domain is EAGVAQSPRYKIIEKRQSVAFWCNPISGHATLYWYQQILGQGPKLLIQFQNNGVVDDSQLPKDRFSAERLKGVDSTLKIQPAKLEDSAVYLCASSLSQPSSYEQYFGPGTRLTVT.